This is a list of T cell receptor beta chains from one sample in a study of Ad26.COV2.S vaccination and SARS-CoV-2 variants. Only in-frame clones appear in the TCRdb table, and some are missing; sequencing was by immunoSEQ multiplex PCR. The repertoire consists of about 350,000 clones, with 88% occurring once and the leading ten covering around 5.8%. Sample: peripheral blood, taken in a trial of Ad26.COV2.S vaccine versus placebo. These receptors originate from a person between 18 and 59 years old who received the Ad26.COV2.S COVID-19 vaccine or a placebo. The CDR3 runs from the conserved cysteine through the conserved F or W. D genes are given only for firm matches. The size entry is marked missing in some rows and otherwise reads once, few, many or a size class.

TRBJ2-5	TRBV2	once	TRBD1	CASRYWDRRQETQYF	TGTGCCAGCAGATACTGGGACAGGCGACAAGAGACCCAGTACTTC
TRBJ1-6	TRBV18	NA	NA	CASSPQSTLNSPLHF	TGTGCCAGCTCACCACAATCGACATTGAATTCACCCCTCCACTTT
TRBJ2-7	TRBV12-3/TRBV12-4	NA	NA	CASSLSRAYEQYF	TGTGCCAGCAGTTTAAGCAGGGCTTACGAGCAGTACTTC
TRBJ1-4	TRBV7-8	NA	NA	CASSLAGRRGPLFF	TGTGCCAGCAGCTTAGCAGGTCGACGGGGACCCCTGTTTTTT
TRBJ1-3	TRBV7-3	once	NA	CASSPNGNTIYF	TGTGCCAGCAGCCCCAATGGAAACACCATATATTTT
TRBJ1-1	TRBV9	once	NA	CASSPPGNTEAFF	TGTGCCAGCAGCCCGCCGGGGAACACTGAAGCTTTCTTT
TRBJ1-4	TRBV27	once	TRBD1	CASRAGTDREKLFF	TGTGCCAGCAGGGCCGGGACAGACCGTGAAAAACTGTTTTTT
TRBJ1-1	TRBV6-5	NA	NA	CASSYRANTEAFF	TGTGCCAGCAGTTACCGAGCGAACACTGAAGCTTTCTTT
TRBJ2-3	TRBV7-9	NA	NA	CASSLGGRTDTQYF	TGTGCCAGCAGCTTAGGTGGACGCACAGATACGCAGTATTTT
TRBJ2-7	TRBV4-3	NA	TRBD1	CASSQLTGGGSYEQYF	TGCGCCAGCAGCCAACTGACAGGGGGCGGATCCTACGAGCAGTACTTC
TRBJ2-7	TRBV19	NA	TRBD1	CASSIAGTGSPGQYF	TGTGCCAGTAGTATAGCCGGGACAGGGAGTCCGGGGCAGTACTTC
TRBJ1-1	TRBV3-1/TRBV3-2	NA	NA	CASSTRGGDTEAFF	TGTGCCAGCAGCACCCGCGGGGGTGACACTGAAGCTTTCTTT
TRBJ1-4	TRBV4-2	NA	NA	CASSRGGEKLFF	TGTGCCAGCAGCCGGGGGGGGGAAAAACTGTTTTTT
TRBJ1-1	TRBV27	NA	TRBD1	CASSPDRVFTEAFF	TGTGCCAGCAGTCCTGACAGGGTCTTCACTGAAGCTTTCTTT
TRBJ1-2	TRBV14	NA	NA	CASSQVGGTSGGYTF	TGTGCCAGCAGCCAAGTGGGGGGGACATCGGGCGGCTACACCTTC
TRBJ2-1	TRBV19	NA	NA	CASSSDNSRAPFGFF	TGTGCCAGTAGTTCTGACAATTCCCGGGCCCCCTTCGGGTTCTTC
TRBJ1-2	TRBV7-2	NA	NA	CASSSGDTLPGYTF	TGTGCCAGCAGCTCGGGGGACACGCTTCCAGGCTACACCTTC
TRBJ2-7	TRBV5-4	NA	NA	CASSPTGSYEQYF	TGTGCCAGCAGCCCGACGGGATCCTACGAGCAGTACTTC
TRBJ1-2	TRBV7-9	NA	TRBD1	CASSLVGQGLNYGYTF	TGTGCCAGCAGCTTAGTGGGACAGGGGCTAAACTATGGCTACACCTTC
TRBJ2-5	TRBV10-3	NA	TRBD1	CAIRAQQGVEETQYF	TGTGCCATCAGGGCGCAACAGGGGGTGGAAGAGACCCAGTACTTC
TRBJ2-7	TRBV4-3	NA	NA	CASSPTPGTTYEQYF	TGCGCCAGCAGCCCCACCCCAGGGACAACTTACGAGCAGTACTTC
TRBJ1-2	TRBV11-2	NA	NA	CASSLRADSYGYTF	TGTGCCAGCAGCTTAAGGGCGGACAGCTATGGCTACACCTTC
TRBJ2-7	TRBV2	once	NA	CASSRYGSGYEQYF	TGTGCCAGCAGTCGGTACGGGTCAGGGTACGAGCAGTACTTC
TRBJ2-1	TRBV6-1	NA	NA	CASSEGLRYNEQFF	TGTGCCAGCAGTGAGGGACTTCGCTACAATGAGCAGTTCTTC
TRBJ2-1	TRBV5-6	once	NA	CASSSPQGEFF	TGTGCCAGCAGCTCCCCCCAGGGCGAGTTCTTC
TRBJ2-7	TRBV7-2	few	TRBD1	CASSLAGQGPYEQYF	TGTGCCAGCAGCTTAGCTGGACAGGGCCCCTACGAGCAGTACTTC
TRBJ1-2	TRBV5-4	NA	NA	CASSFRGDPLDGYTF	TGTGCCAGCAGCTTTCGGGGTGACCCGCTGGATGGCTACACCTTC